This T cell receptor beta chain emerged from a study of Tregs in tolerant kidney transplant recipients. Broader study findings: Findings come from small patient numbers and require larger validation. Tolerant patients' donor-specific Tregs expanded beyond overall Tregs, suggesting antigen-driven growth.

Clones were read by immunoSEQ multiplex PCR, and TCRdb kept only the in-frame ones, dropping some. The sample includes about 50,000 clones, about nine tenths of them seen just once. This CDR3 region has 14 residues. Germline V CDR1 and CDR2: SEHNR, FQNEAQ (reference sequence). Trimming stripped 5 bases from V and 3 bases from J, with 14 bases between. Turning to this clone: What it binds is unknown.

Related graft donors supplied nonmyeloablative bone marrow transplants, and mixed chimerism was transient. The V and J genes are TRBV7-9 and TRBJ2-7; tentatively, D is TRBD2 (5 bases). The sequenced sample was CD8+ T cells from blood (PBMCs), obtained 12 months after the transplant. This sequence was found in a human patient who received a combined kidney and bone marrow transplant. Among the T cells, some may be from the graft donor. The DNA for the CDR3 is TGTGCCAGCAGCGCCGTACTACTAGGCTACGAGCAGTACTTC. Translated: CASSAVLLGYEQYF.